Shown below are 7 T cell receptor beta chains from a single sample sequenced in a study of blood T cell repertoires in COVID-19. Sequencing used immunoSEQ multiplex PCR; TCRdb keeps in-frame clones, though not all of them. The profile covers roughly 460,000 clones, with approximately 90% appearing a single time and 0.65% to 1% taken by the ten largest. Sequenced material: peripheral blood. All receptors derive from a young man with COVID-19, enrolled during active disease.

The CDR3 loop reads CASSQTGLSYEQYF. Here the CDR3 DNA reads TGTGCCAGCAGCCAGACAGGCCTCTCCTACGAGCAGTACTTC. The J gene is TRBJ2-7, the V gene TRBV11-2, with D possibly being TRBD1 (6 bases). Trimming cost V 5 bases and J 0 bases, with 11 bases left between them. The germline gives CDR1 SGHAT, CDR2 FQNNGV. This CDR3 comprises 14 residues.

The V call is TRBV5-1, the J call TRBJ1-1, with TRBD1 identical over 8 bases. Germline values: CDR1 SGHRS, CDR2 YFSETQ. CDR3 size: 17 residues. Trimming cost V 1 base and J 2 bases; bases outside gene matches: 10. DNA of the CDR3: TGCGCCAGCAGCTTGAGGTGGGGACAGGACCCTAACACTGAAGCTTTCTTT. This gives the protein CASSLRWGQDPNTEAFF.

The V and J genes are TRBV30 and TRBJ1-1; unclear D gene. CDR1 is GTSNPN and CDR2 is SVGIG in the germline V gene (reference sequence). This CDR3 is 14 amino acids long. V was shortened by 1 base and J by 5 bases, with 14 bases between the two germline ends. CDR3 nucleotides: TGTGCCTGGAGTGGTGTGCGGACTGGAACTGAAGCTTTCTTT. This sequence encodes CAWSGVRTGTEAFF.

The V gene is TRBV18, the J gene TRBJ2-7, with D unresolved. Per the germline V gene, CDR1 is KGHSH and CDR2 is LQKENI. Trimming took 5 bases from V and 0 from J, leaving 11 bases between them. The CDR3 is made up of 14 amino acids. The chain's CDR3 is CASSATTSSYEQYF. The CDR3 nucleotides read TGTGCCAGCTCAGCCACGACATCCTCCTACGAGCAGTACTTC.

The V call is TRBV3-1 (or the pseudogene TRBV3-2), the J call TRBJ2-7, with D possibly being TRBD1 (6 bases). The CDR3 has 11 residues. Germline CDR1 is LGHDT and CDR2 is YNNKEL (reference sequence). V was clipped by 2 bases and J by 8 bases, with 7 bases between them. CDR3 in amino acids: CASSQQGQQYF. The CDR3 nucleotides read TGTGCCAGCAGCCAACAGGGGCAGCAGTACTTC.

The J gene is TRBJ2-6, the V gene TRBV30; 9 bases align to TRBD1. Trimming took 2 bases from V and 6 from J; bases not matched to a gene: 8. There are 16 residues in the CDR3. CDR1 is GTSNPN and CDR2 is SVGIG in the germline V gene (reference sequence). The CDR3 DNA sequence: TGTGCCTGGAGTCTTACGGACAGGGGCAAGGCCAACGTCCTGACTTTC. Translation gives CAWSLTDRGKANVLTF.

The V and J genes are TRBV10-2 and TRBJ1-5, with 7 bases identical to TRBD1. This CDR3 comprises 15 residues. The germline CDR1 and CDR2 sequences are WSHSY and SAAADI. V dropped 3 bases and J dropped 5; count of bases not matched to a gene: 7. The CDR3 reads CASSDETGRDQPQHF. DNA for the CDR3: TGCGCCAGCAGTGACGAGACAGGGCGTGATCAGCCCCAGCATTTT.